The sequence of this TCR beta chain was determined in a study of blood T cell repertoires in COVID-19. Study information: Donors in the United States, Italy and Spain gave samples during acute or convalescent COVID-19. T cells, B-cell-depleted T cells, or PBMCs provided the cDNA or gDNA that served as material.

The germline CDR1 and CDR2 sequences are SGDLS and YYNGEE. The CDR3 extends over 12 amino acids. V lost 0 bases and J 5 bases, leaving 5 bases between the germline ends. As handled by the study authors: Reference gene primers were amplified, and this amplification served to estimate nucleated cell counts. TCRdb's copy holds only in-frame clones and misses some; the assay was immunoSEQ multiplex PCR. V and J calls and clone size are as listed in that table; D and trimming were resolved from the DNA. The data hold 150,000 to 190,000 clones, with roughly 80% observed a single time. This sequence was found in a man in his sixties with acute or convalescent COVID-19. Sequenced material: peripheral blood. The chain has TRBV9 and TRBJ1-2; tentatively, D is TRBD1 (5 bases). The CDR3 nucleotides read TGTGCCAGCAGCGTAGGACAGTATGGCTACACCTTC. It encodes CASSVGQYGYTF.